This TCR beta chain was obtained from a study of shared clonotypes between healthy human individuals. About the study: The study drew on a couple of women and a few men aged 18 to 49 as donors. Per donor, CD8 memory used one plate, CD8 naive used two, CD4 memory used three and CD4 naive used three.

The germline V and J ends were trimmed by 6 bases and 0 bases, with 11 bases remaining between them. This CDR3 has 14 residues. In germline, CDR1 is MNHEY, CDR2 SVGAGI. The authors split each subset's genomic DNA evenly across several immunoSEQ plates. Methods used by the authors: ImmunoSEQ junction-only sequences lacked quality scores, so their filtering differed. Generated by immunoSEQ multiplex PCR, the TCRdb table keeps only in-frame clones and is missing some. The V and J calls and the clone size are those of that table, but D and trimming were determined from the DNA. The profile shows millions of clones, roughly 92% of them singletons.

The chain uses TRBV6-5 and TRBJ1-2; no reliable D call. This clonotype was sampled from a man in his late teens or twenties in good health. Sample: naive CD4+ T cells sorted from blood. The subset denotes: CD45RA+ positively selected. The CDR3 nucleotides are TGTGCCAGCAGCCATGGGGATGCTAACTATGGCTACACCTTC. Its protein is CASSHGDANYGYTF.